The 18 T cell receptor beta chains in this list originate from one sample, sequenced in a study of cytomegalovirus exposure and HLA in healthy donors. Primers included in the PCR were 60 Vbeta and 13 Jbeta primers. Repertoires were generated with immunoSEQ multiplex PCR, while TCRdb's copy carries only in-frame clones and drops some. The sample lists about 130,000 clones, just under 80% occurring once. Sequenced input: PBMCs. These TCRs come from a woman in her thirties or forties in good health and CMV-seronegative.

The gene calls are TRBV6-1 and TRBJ2-2; tentative D call: TRBD1 (6 bases). From germline, CDR1 is MNHNS and CDR2 SASEGT. The CDR3 covers 14 residues. The ends were cut back, 5 bases at V and 4 bases at J, with 11 bases in the middle. For the CDR3, the DNA is TGTGCCAGCAGTTTACAGGGTACCACCGGGGAGCTGTTTTTT. As protein: CASSLQGTTGELFF.

V gene TRBV7-2 combines with J gene TRBJ1-5, with no clear D. The germline V gene encodes CDR1 SGHTA and CDR2 FQGNSA. This CDR3 is built from 12 residues. Between the trimmed V and J ends, which lost 0 bases and 7 bases, there was a span of 4 bases. In DNA, the CDR3 is TGTGCCAGCAGCTTAGCGCTACAGCCCCAGCATTTT. This encodes CASSLALQPQHF.

This chain links TRBV13 with TRBJ2-7; D call uncertain. V dropped 5 bases and J dropped 3 bases, with 11 bases sitting between them. The CDR3 is made up of 13 amino acids. Germline assignment: CDR1 PRHDT and CDR2 FYEKMQ (reference sequence). The CDR3 DNA is TGTGCCAGCAGCCTCCAGGCTGGCTACGAGCAGTACTTC. Amino acids: CASSLQAGYEQYF.

This sequence joins TRBV6-4 and TRBJ2-1; TRBD1 agrees at 9 bases. V lost 8 bases to trimming and J lost 3 bases; unmatched junction nucleotides: 5. The CDR3 is 14 residues long. Germline CDR1 is MRHNA and CDR2 is SNTAGT. CDR3 in DNA: TGTGCCAGCCCCGGACAGGGGAACTACAATGAGCAGTTCTTC. This codes for CASPGQGNYNEQFF.

The genes are TRBV28 and TRBJ1-1; D unresolved. The V end lost 8 bases, the J end lost 3 bases, and 13 bases lay between the germline ends. The CDR3 covers 13 residues. Germline V gene sequence: CDR1 MDHEN, CDR2 SYDVKM. The CDR3 loop is CASGETEYTEAFF. In nucleotides, the CDR3 is TGTGCCAGCGGGGAGACGGAATACACTGAAGCTTTCTTT.

This clone was observed once. The V and J genes are TRBV19 and TRBJ1-2, with TRBD1 as a possible D gene (6 bases). V was clipped by 6 bases and J by 8 bases, with 13 bases between them. CDR1 is LNHDA, CDR2 SQIVND, per germline (reference sequence). The length of the CDR3 is 12 residues. CDR3 region: CASRQGPGGYTF. The CDR3 DNA is TGTGCCAGTAGACAGGGCCCAGGGGGCTACACCTTC.

The J gene is TRBJ1-3, the V gene TRBV7-8; D might be TRBD1 (6 bases). V was cut by 5 bases and J by 2 bases, with 13 bases left in between. Per the germline V gene, CDR1 is SGHVS and CDR2 is FQNEAQ. The CDR3 is 15 residues long. CDR3: CASSGTRHPGNTIYF. The DNA of the CDR3 is TGTGCCAGCAGCGGGACACGCCATCCTGGAAACACCATATATTTT.

The chain uses TRBV18 and TRBJ1-2; a possible D gene is TRBD1 (5 bases). Looked up from germline, CDR1 is KGHSH and CDR2 is LQKENI. Trimming stripped 3 bases from V and 8 bases from J, with 13 bases between. The CDR3 is 13 amino acids. The CDR3 is CASSPDRIGGYTF. The CDR3 DNA is TGTGCCAGCTCACCTGACAGAATTGGGGGCTACACCTTC.

The rearrangement links TRBV13 to TRBJ2-5, with 7 positions matching TRBD2. The V segment lost 5 bases and the J segment 2 bases; nucleotides outside the gene matches: 5. Per the germline V gene, CDR1 is PRHDT and CDR2 is FYEKMQ (reference sequence). The length of the CDR3 is 14 residues. The CDR3 bases are TGTGCCAGCAGCCGGGAGCGGGGACAAGAGACCCAGTACTTC. Translation: CASSRERGQETQYF.

This chain joins TRBV5-6 and TRBJ2-3; the D gene is possibly TRBD1 (5 bases). CDR1 is SGHDT, CDR2 YYEEEE, per germline. The CDR3 has 16 residues. Trimming pared 3 bases from V and 3 bases from J, leaving 17 bases between. As DNA, the CDR3 is TGTGCCAGCAGCTCCCGGCCAGGGCGATTAACAGATACGCAGTATTTT. Translated: CASSSRPGRLTDTQYF.

The chain employs TRBV27 and TRBJ2-5; TRBD1 is a possible D gene (5 bases). Germline loops: CDR1 MNHEY, CDR2 SMNVEV (reference sequence). CDR3 length: 15 residues. V lost 5 bases, J lost 1 base, and 14 bases lay in between. CDR3 residues: CASSLFPTAQETQYF. CDR3 in DNA: TGTGCCAGCAGTCTCTTTCCGACAGCCCAAGAGACCCAGTACTTC.

V gene TRBV5-6 combines with J gene TRBJ2-5; TRBD1 matches 7 bases. CDR1 and CDR2 (germline): SGHDT, YYEEEE. The CDR3 length is 13 residues. Unmatched junction bases numbered 3, after V lost 7 bases and J lost 0 bases. The CDR3 DNA reads as TGTGCCAGCGAGGGACAGTACCAAGAGACCCAGTACTTC. Protein: CASEGQYQETQYF.

Note on this clone: The junction and the germline gene differ at one end; a read error may be behind it. The V and J genes are TRBV29-1 and TRBJ2-6; D may be TRBD2 (6 bases). Per germline, CDR1 SQVTM and CDR2 ANQGSEA. The CDR3 consists of 14 residues. This CDR3 is CSVSGDSGANGLTF. DNA for the CDR3: TGCAGCGTCTCGGGGGACTCTGGGGCCAACGGCCTGACTTTC.

This chain joins TRBV19 and TRBJ2-7; 7 nucleotides line up with TRBD2. Per germline, CDR1 LNHDA and CDR2 SQIVND (reference sequence). The CDR3 is made up of 13 amino acids. The J segment lost 3 bases and the V segment lost 10 bases, leaving 9 bases of the junction unmatched. The CDR3 sequence: CATSREESYEQYF. The CDR3, as DNA: TGTGCCACTTCCCGGGAGGAAAGCTACGAGCAGTACTTC.

The V gene is TRBV2, the J gene TRBJ2-7, with D maybe TRBD1 (6 bases). Looked up from germline, CDR1 is SNHLY and CDR2 is FYNNEI. The V and J ends lost 4 bases and 0 bases respectively, with 13 bases between them. This CDR3 comprises 15 residues. The CDR3, as DNA: TGTGCCAGCAGTGGCACCCGGGACATCTCCTACGAGCAGTACTTC. Translation: CASSGTRDISYEQYF.

The chain joins TRBV28 to TRBJ1-4, with D maybe TRBD1 (5 bases). CDR3 size: 16 residues. Germline assignment: CDR1 MDHEN and CDR2 SYDVKM. V gave up 2 bases and J gave up 3 bases, with 13 bases separating them. The CDR3 sequence: CASSLVREAANEKLFF. The CDR3 nucleotides read TGTGCCAGCAGTTTAGTCAGGGAGGCAGCTAATGAAAAACTGTTTTTT.

This clone was detected only once. The chain couples TRBV6-1 to TRBJ2-3, with D possibly matching TRBD1 (5 bases). V was pared by 7 bases and J by 0 bases, with 11 bases between. Germline lookup yields CDR1 MNHNS and CDR2 SASEGT. The CDR3 covers 14 residues. The CDR3 here is CASTRQPSTDTQYF. The DNA for the CDR3 is TGTGCCAGCACGCGACAGCCTAGCACAGATACGCAGTATTTT.

This sequence joins TRBV27 and TRBJ2-3; tentative D call: TRBD2 (6 bases). With 6 bases removed from V and 5 bases from J, the gap between germline ends came to 15 bases. The germline V gene encodes CDR1 MNHEY and CDR2 SMNVEV (reference sequence). This CDR3 is built from 14 residues. This CDR3 is CASRVLGGRDTQYF. The CDR3 bases are TGTGCCAGCAGGGTCCTGGGGGGTAGAGATACGCAGTATTTT.